These 18 T cell receptor beta chains share one sample of origin, sequenced in a study of cytomegalovirus exposure and HLA in healthy donors. The primer mix had 60 Vbeta and 13 Jbeta primers. The repertoire was sequenced with immunoSEQ multiplex PCR; TCRdb's copy has only in-frame clones and lacks some. The sample yields some 170,000 clones, 65% to 85% seen once. The sequencing input was PBMCs. The receptors were sampled from a female donor in good health and CMV-seronegative.

This clone was detected only a few times. The chain carries TRBV4-2 and TRBJ2-1; 9 positions match TRBD2. Germline lookup yields CDR1 LGHNA and CDR2 YNFKEQ. V lost 1 base to trimming and J lost 7 bases; unmatched junction nucleotides: 11. The CDR3 length is 17 residues. The CDR3: CASSQGGAAGGGNEQFF. The CDR3 nucleotides are TGTGCCAGCAGCCAAGGAGGGGCGGCGGGAGGGGGAAATGAGCAGTTCTTC.

This clone was seen only once. The V gene is TRBV2, the J gene TRBJ2-5, with TRBD1 as a possible D gene (7 bases). CDR1 is SNHLY and CDR2 is FYNNEI in the germline V gene. The CDR3 consists of 16 residues. V dropped 4 bases and J dropped 1 base, with 16 bases sitting between them. The CDR3: CASSGAQGGGQETQYF. The CDR3 DNA follows: TGTGCCAGCAGTGGGGCCCAGGGGGGAGGCCAAGAGACCCAGTACTTC.

The chain links TRBV6-6 to TRBJ2-3, with D perhaps TRBD2 (5 bases). The germline V and J ends were trimmed by 6 bases and 0 bases, with 7 bases remaining between them. CDR1 and CDR2 from the germline V gene are MNHNY and SVGAGI (reference sequence). The CDR3 extends over 13 amino acids. As DNA, the CDR3 is TGTGCCAGCAGGAGGGAGAGCACAGATACGCAGTATTTT. Translated, it gives CASRRESTDTQYF.

J is TRBJ2-5 and V is TRBV19; D might be TRBD1 (6 bases). The CDR3 is made up of 14 amino acids. Trimming stripped 3 bases from V and 5 bases from J, with 13 bases between. The germline V gene encodes CDR1 LNHDA and CDR2 SQIVND (reference sequence). This CDR3 is CASSIYRDSETQYF. In DNA, the CDR3 is TGTGCCAGTAGTATCTACAGGGATAGCGAGACCCAGTACTTC.

CDR3 protein: CASSQELAREQYF. DNA of the CDR3: TGCGCCAGCAGCCAAGAGCTAGCGCGCGAGCAGTACTTC. The J gene is TRBJ2-7, the V gene TRBV4-3, with D possibly matching TRBD2 (6 bases). V was trimmed by 0 bases and J by 6 bases, leaving 9 bases between them. This CDR3 is 13 amino acids long. Germline loops: CDR1 LGHNA, CDR2 YSLEER.

The chain links TRBV18 to TRBJ2-1; maybe TRBD1 (5 bases). V dropped 0 bases and J dropped 9 bases, with 12 bases sitting between them. This CDR3 spans 14 amino acids. Germline V gives CDR1 KGHSH, CDR2 LQKENI. CDR3 sequence reads: CASSPPSGLIEQFF. CDR3 DNA: TGTGCCAGCTCACCACCGTCAGGGCTGATTGAGCAGTTCTTC.

Only a few counts were recorded for this clone. This rearrangement joins TRBV30 to TRBJ1-5; no definite D call. The CDR3 has 13 residues. Germline V gives CDR1 GTSNPN, CDR2 SVGIG (reference sequence). The V gene lost 4 bases and the J gene lost 6 bases, with 13 bases spanning the gap. The CDR3 protein is CAWTLVPGQPQHF. The DNA for the CDR3 is TGTGCCTGGACCCTCGTCCCGGGTCAGCCCCAGCATTTT.

This clone has just one count. The V call is TRBV10-2, the J call TRBJ2-7, with D uncertain. Per germline, CDR1 WSHSY and CDR2 SAAADI. The CDR3 is 15 residues long. The germline V and J ends were trimmed by 6 bases and 0 bases, with 15 bases remaining between them. The CDR3 spells CASRRPRESSYEQYF. CDR3 bases: TGCGCCAGCAGGAGGCCCAGAGAGAGCTCCTACGAGCAGTACTTC.

The chain recombines TRBV29-1 with TRBJ2-1, with D hard to call. Trimming removed 3 bases from V and 8 bases from J, with 8 bases in between. Per germline, CDR1 SQVTM and CDR2 ANQGSEA. The CDR3 runs 11 residues. The CDR3 here is CSVDSTDEQFF. As DNA, the CDR3 is TGCAGCGTTGATAGTACGGATGAGCAGTTCTTC.

Turning to this clone: At one of its ends the junction is not consistent with the germline gene, which may arise from a read error. This chain uses TRBV6-6 with TRBJ2-3; D is perhaps TRBD2 (6 bases). CDR3 length equals 10 residues. Germline V lookup: CDR1 MNHNY, CDR2 SVGAGI (reference sequence). The CDR3 DNA sequence: TGTGCCAGCAGTTCGGGGGAACCACATTTT. It is translated as CASSSGEPHF.

This chain links TRBV7-9 with TRBJ1-4; D possibly corresponds to TRBD1 (6 bases). Trimming took off 4 bases at V and 3 bases at J, with 9 bases between the two ends. There are 14 residues in the CDR3. Germline CDR1 and CDR2: SEHNR and FQNEAQ (reference sequence). As DNA, the CDR3 is TGTGCCAGCAGCTGGGACAATCCTAATGAAAAACTGTTTTTT. This codes for CASSWDNPNEKLFF. The variable domain in full, with the rest retrieved from reference TRBV7-9 and TRBJ1-4, is DTGVSQNPRHKITKRGQNVTFRCDPISEHNRLYWYRQTLGQGPEFLTYFQNEAQLEKSRLLSDRFSAERPKGSFSTLEIQRTEQGDSAMYLCASSWDNPNEKLFFGSGTQLSVL.

The V and J genes are TRBV6-5 and TRBJ1-4; 11 nucleotides align to TRBD1. Germline loops: CDR1 MNHEY, CDR2 SVGAGI. Trimming removed 5 bases from V and 7 bases from J; junction bases left unmatched: 0. The CDR3 is 13 residues long. The CDR3 spells CASSGTGGEKLFF. The CDR3, as DNA: TGTGCCAGCAGTGGGACAGGGGGTGAAAAACTGTTTTTT.

This clone appeared once. V and J are TRBV9 and TRBJ2-6, with TRBD1 matching over 8 bases. V dropped 4 bases and J dropped 4; count of bases not matched to a gene: 10. CDR1 and CDR2 from the germline V gene are SGDLS and YYNGEE. The CDR3 is made up of 17 amino acids. CDR3 nucleotide sequence: TGTGCCAGCAGCACCCCCGGACAGGGAAACGGGGCCAACGTCCTGACTTTC. This gives the protein CASSTPGQGNGANVLTF.

V usage is TRBV7-9 and J usage is TRBJ2-3; 13 positions match TRBD2. Germline CDR1 and CDR2: SEHNR and FQNEAQ (reference sequence). This CDR3 is 18 amino acids long. Unmatched junction bases numbered 8, after V lost 3 bases and J lost 2 bases. The CDR3 is CASSFTSGRAAITDTQYF. CDR3 DNA sequence: TGTGCCAGCAGCTTCACTAGCGGGAGGGCCGCGATCACAGATACGCAGTATTTT.

The genes are TRBV4-2 and TRBJ2-7, with TRBD1 matching over 9 bases. This CDR3 comprises 15 residues. From germline, CDR1 is LGHNA and CDR2 YNFKEQ. With V trimmed by 4 bases and J by 2 bases, 6 bases remained unmatched. CDR3 loop: CASSPGQGNTYEQYF. DNA of the CDR3: TGTGCCAGCAGCCCAGGACAGGGGAATACCTACGAGCAGTACTTC.

This sequence joins TRBV5-1 and TRBJ2-5; a possible D gene is TRBD1 (6 bases). Trimming pared 5 bases from V and 2 bases from J, leaving 16 bases between. This CDR3 region has 15 residues. Germline V lookup: CDR1 SGHRS, CDR2 YFSETQ. The CDR3 nucleotides are TGCGCCAGCAGTATCCTCGGACAGTCACAAGAGACCCAGTACTTC. Translating it yields CASSILGQSQETQYF.

The chain is built from TRBV6-5 and TRBJ1-1, with D unclear. Germline CDR1 MNHEY, CDR2 SVGAGI. CDR3 length equals 14 residues. V was shortened by 6 bases and J by 3 bases, with 14 bases between the two germline ends. The CDR3 DNA sequence: TGTGCCAGCAGGCCAACGCTGGGCTACACTGAAGCTTTCTTT. This codes for CASRPTLGYTEAFF.

This sequence joins TRBV19 and TRBJ2-7; a weak D match, TRBD1 (6 bases). The CDR3 length is 17 residues. The V end was cut by 6 bases, the J end by 3 bases, with 24 bases between. From germline, CDR1 is LNHDA and CDR2 SQIVND (reference sequence). The CDR3 bases are TGTGCCAGTAGCCTAAGATACTCAGGGGCCAAGGGCTACGAGCAGTACTTC. Translation: CASSLRYSGAKGYEQYF.